This T cell receptor (beta chain) was profiled in a study of CD4 T cells in relation to SARS-CoV-2 and coronaviruses. Study details: Negative control cultures got HIV-1 Nef peptides or no peptide. Study-wide findings and caveats: Samples before the pandemic and after infection were not matched within any donor.

Germline V CDR1 and CDR2: LNHDA, SQIVND (reference sequence). This CDR3 is 14 amino acids long. Trimming cost V 8 bases and J 2 bases; bases outside gene matches: 7. The unexposed donors gave CD4+ T cells in about 2011-2018, prior to COVID-19. After approximately 10 days of culture, CD4+ T cells were isolated. A remark on this clone: As yet, its antigen is unknown.

The method was immunoSEQ multiplex PCR; TCRdb's version includes in-frame clones alone and lacks a portion of them. This sample has approximately 25,000 clones, with 70% to 75% found just once. This chain connects TRBV19 to TRBJ2-3; 7 bases agree with TRBD2. The TCR originated in a human donor in good health. The specimen sequenced was CD4+ T cells from PBMCs, cultured in vitro. The CDR3 coding sequence is TGTGCCAGTCGTACTAGCGTCTTCACAGATACGCAGTATTTT. It is translated as CASRTSVFTDTQYF.